The next 30 T cell receptor beta chains were all read from a single sample in a study of T cells in Graves' hyperthyroidism and ophthalmopathy. Template material for amplifying TCR beta CDR3 regions consisted of RNA transcripts. With the HTBI primer set, the TCR CDR3 went through a first round of RT-PCR. TCRdb reprocessed the multiplex PCR reads with MiXCR, giving one entry per CDR3 protein. The repertoire holds around 300,000 distinct CDR3 sequences, with about 20% as singletons. Sequencing was carried out using blood. The source is a man aged 30 to 45 with Graves' ophthalmopathy.

There are a few counts of this clonotype. This sequence joins TRBV3-1 and TRBJ2-7, with TRBD2 identical over 7 bases. The germline V gene has CDR1 LGHDT and CDR2 YNNKEL (reference sequence). The CDR3 covers 14 residues. V dropped 1 base and J dropped 7; count of bases not matched to a gene: 7. CDR3 bases: TGTGCCAGCAGCCAAGGGGTAGGACTAGGAGAGCAGTACTTC. Amino acid sequence: CASSQGVGLGEQYF.

The chain couples TRBV11-3 to TRBJ1-1; D unclear. Germline assignment: CDR1 SGHNT and CDR2 YENEEA. V was clipped by 5 bases and J by 9 bases, with 16 bases between them. There are 13 residues in the CDR3. The CDR3 DNA follows: TGTGCCAGCAGCGCAAAAAGCGGACTGCAAGCTTTCTTT. The encoded protein is CASSAKSGLQAFF.

This clonotype was recorded a few times. J is TRBJ2-3 and V is TRBV10-1; no firm D call. V lost 2 bases to trimming and J lost 1 base, with 1 base between them. The germline gives CDR1 WNHNN, CDR2 SYGVQD (reference sequence). The CDR3 sequence is 12 residues long. CDR3 sequence reads: CASSEGTDTQYF. CDR3 DNA: TGCGCCAGCAGTGAGGGCACAGATACGCAGTATTTT.

This sequence joins TRBV3-1 and TRBJ2-5; 9 bases line up with TRBD1. This CDR3 region has 14 residues. V lost 3 bases and J lost 4; bases outside the gene matches: 3. Germline V gives CDR1 LGHDT, CDR2 YNNKEL (reference sequence). The CDR3 loop reads CASSHHRGRETQYF. In nucleotides, the CDR3 is TGTGCCAGCAGCCACCACAGGGGGCGAGAGACCCAGTACTTC.

This clonotype was found a few times. The genes are TRBV5-6 and TRBJ1-1; D not certain. CDR1 is SGHDT, CDR2 YYEEEE, per germline. CDR3 length: 14 residues. Deletions cut 3 bases from V and 2 bases from J, with 11 bases between. CDR3: CASSWTGPNTEAFF. For the CDR3, the DNA is TGTGCCAGCAGCTGGACCGGGCCTAACACTGAAGCTTTCTTT.

This clonotype came up a few times. The rearrangement links TRBV5-1 to TRBJ1-2; tentatively, D is TRBD1 (5 bases). The V gene's germline CDR1 is SGHRS and CDR2 YFSETQ. This CDR3 region has 14 residues. V was clipped by 4 bases and J by 4 bases, with 14 bases between them. The CDR3 loop is CASSAAQGGYGYTF. In DNA, the CDR3 is TGCGCCAGCAGCGCGGCTCAGGGTGGCTATGGCTACACCTTC. Full variable domain (outside the CDR3, taken from reference TRBV5-1 and TRBJ1-2): KAGVTQTPRYLIKTRGQQVTLSCSPISGHRSVSWYQQTPGQGLQFLFEYFSETQRNKGNFPGRFSGRQFSNSRSEMNVSTLELGDSALYLCASSAAQGGYGYTFGSGTRLTVV.

The V gene is TRBV12-5, the J gene TRBJ1-2; D gene uncertain. Germline V gene sequence: CDR1 LGHNT, CDR2 FRNRAP. V lost 0 bases, J lost 6 bases, and 14 bases lay in between. There are 15 residues in the CDR3. The CDR3 loop is CASGLVLGGFNGYTF. The CDR3 DNA reads TGTGCTAGTGGTTTGGTACTCGGAGGGTTTAATGGCTACACCTTC.

On this clonotype: This may be a read error: a much more frequent sequence differs by one nucleotide. The J gene is TRBJ1-5, the V gene TRBV2; D possibly corresponds to TRBD1 (5 bases). Germline V gene lookup returns CDR1 SNHLY and CDR2 FYNNEI. The CDR3 has 15 amino acids. CDR3 in DNA: TGTGCCAGCGGGGGTACTGGCTATAGCAATCAGCCCCGGCATTTT. Its protein is CASGGTGYSNQPRHF.

Ten or more counts support this clonotype. The chain's CDR3 is CASSARGNQPQHF. CDR3 in DNA: TGTGCCAGCAGTGCCCGGGGGAATCAGCCCCAGCATTTT. This sequence joins TRBV2 and TRBJ1-5; D might be TRBD1 (5 bases). With 4 bases removed from V and 4 bases from J, the gap between germline ends came to 8 bases. This CDR3 is built from 13 residues. The V gene's germline CDR1 is SNHLY and CDR2 FYNNEI.

For this clonotype: At one end the junction does not follow the germline gene, possibly because of a read error. This CDR3 is CASSSSIVGRVKTEAFF. CDR3 nucleotide sequence: TGTGCCAGCAGTTCCAGCATCGTGGGCAGGGTGAAGACTGAAGCTTTCTTT. V usage is TRBV28 and J usage is TRBJ1-1; the D gene is possibly TRBD1 (5 bases). The germline CDR1 and CDR2 sequences are MDHEN and SYDVKM. The CDR3 runs to 17 residues.

At least ten counts were recorded for this clonotype. The rearrangement links TRBV11-2 to TRBJ2-7, with TRBD1 as a possible D gene (6 bases). Per germline, CDR1 SGHAT and CDR2 FQNNGV. The V end was cut by 0 bases, the J end by 2 bases, with 8 bases between. The CDR3 extends over 14 amino acids. DNA of the CDR3: TGTGCCAGCAGCTTAGATGGGGGCCCCTACGAGCAGTACTTC. Amino acids: CASSLDGGPYEQYF.

V is TRBV7-9 and J is TRBJ2-7; D may be TRBD2 (5 bases). CDR3 length: 16 residues. Germline values: CDR1 SEHNR, CDR2 FQNEAQ (reference sequence). V dropped 5 bases and J dropped 0 bases, with 17 bases sitting between them. Here the CDR3 DNA reads TGTGCCAGCAGCCAACCGCCAGCGGACGGCTCCTACGAGCAGTACTTC. Translating it yields CASSQPPADGSYEQYF.

This clonotype was detected only a few times. The chain links TRBV6-1 to TRBJ2-3; 7 bases line up with TRBD1. With 6 bases clipped from V and 2 bases from J, the junction kept 8 bases outside the gene matches. The CDR3 runs 15 residues. Germline-derived CDR1 and CDR2 are MNHNS and SASEGT. The CDR3 protein is CASRGTARFTDTQYF. Written as DNA, the CDR3 is TGTGCCAGCAGGGGGACAGCTCGATTCACAGATACGCAGTATTTT.

This clonotype was seen a single time. This chain links TRBV10-2 with TRBJ2-7; D gene uncertain. The CDR3 runs 12 residues. The germline V gene has CDR1 WSHSY and CDR2 SAAADI. Trimming took 6 bases from V and 1 from J, leaving 7 bases between them. The CDR3 DNA sequence: TGCGCCAGCAGCCACCAATCCTACGAGCAGTACTTC. This encodes CASSHQSYEQYF.

The gene calls are TRBV12-5 and TRBJ1-2, with a weak D call TRBD1 (5 bases). V was cut by 2 bases and J by 11 bases, with 12 bases left in between. CDR1 is LGHNT and CDR2 is FRNRAP in the germline V gene. This CDR3 is built from 12 residues. DNA of the CDR3: TGTGCTAGTGGTTTGAATATCGGGACTTACACCTTC. Its protein product is CASGLNIGTYTF. Complete variable domain (other parts from reference TRBV12-5 and TRBJ1-2): DARVTQTPRHKVTEMGQEVTMRCQPILGHNTVFWYRQTMMQGLELLAYFRNRAPLDDSGMPKDRFSAEMPDATLATLKIQPSEPRDSAVYFCASGLNIGTYTFGSGTRLTVV.

V usage is TRBV20-1 and J usage is TRBJ2-1; 7 bases are shared with TRBD1. The CDR3 is 15 residues long. V lost 3 bases, J lost 3 bases, and 8 bases stayed unmatched. Per the germline V gene, CDR1 is DFQATT and CDR2 is SNEGSKA (reference sequence). The CDR3 region is CSASALRGLYNEQFF. CDR3 DNA: TGCAGTGCTAGTGCCCTTAGGGGGCTCTACAATGAGCAGTTCTTC.

CDR3 sequence: CASSPGLAYGYTF. Written as DNA, the CDR3 is TGTGCCAGCAGCCCTGGGTTAGCCTATGGCTACACCTTC. The rearrangement joins TRBV7-9 to TRBJ1-2; no firm D call. The length of the CDR3 is 13 residues. V lost 5 bases and J lost 4, with 11 bases in between. Germline lookup yields CDR1 SEHNR and CDR2 FQNEAQ (reference sequence).

This clonotype appeared a few times. This sequence joins TRBV3-1 and TRBJ2-3, with D maybe TRBD2 (5 bases). The germline V and J ends were trimmed by 6 bases and 0 bases, with 13 bases remaining between them. CDR1 is LGHDT and CDR2 is YNNKEL in the germline V gene (reference sequence). The CDR3 length is 15 residues. The CDR3 here is CASSDPRDSTDTQYF. CDR3 sequence (DNA): TGTGCCAGCAGTGACCCCCGGGATAGCACAGATACGCAGTATTTT.

This chain connects TRBV29-1 to TRBJ1-2; tentative D call: TRBD1 (5 bases). The CDR3 spans 12 residues. The V and J ends lost 7 bases and 5 bases respectively, with 14 bases between them. The germline V gene encodes CDR1 SQVTM and CDR2 ANQGSEA. CDR3 sequence: CSARGTEYGYTF. CDR3 coding DNA: TGCAGCGCTCGCGGGACGGAGTATGGCTACACCTTC.

In this sample, this clonotype turned up many times. The genes are TRBV12-3 or TRBV12-4 and TRBJ2-1, with 12 positions matching TRBD2. The CDR3 length is 17 residues. The ends lost 6 bases at V and 4 bases at J; junction bases unmatched: 10. The CDR3 bases are TGTGCCAGCAGGACTAGACTAGCGGGAGATTCTTACAATGAGCAGTTCTTC. The encoded protein is CASRTRLAGDSYNEQFF.

This clonotype came up a few times. This sequence joins TRBV12-5 and TRBJ2-1; a weak D match, TRBD1 (6 bases). The germline V gene has CDR1 LGHNT and CDR2 FRNRAP. The CDR3 contains 15 residues. V lost 6 bases and J lost 0, with 12 bases in between. The CDR3 bases are TGTGCTAGTGGGGGGGCGGCCCTCTCCTACAATGAGCAGTTCTTC. Protein product: CASGGAALSYNEQFF.

This clonotype was detected ten times or more. The genes are TRBV7-8 and TRBJ1-2; the D gene is possibly TRBD1 (5 bases). This CDR3 spans 13 amino acids. The germline V gene encodes CDR1 SGHVS and CDR2 FQNEAQ. V lost 2 bases and J lost 7, with 11 bases in between. The CDR3: CASSLRGVGGYTF. CDR3 in DNA: TGTGCCAGCAGCTTAAGAGGGGTTGGTGGCTACACCTTC.

The gene calls are TRBV20-1 and TRBJ2-1, with D perhaps matching TRBD1 or TRBD2 (5 bases each). Deletions cut 5 bases from V and 3 bases from J, with 20 bases between. This CDR3 spans 16 amino acids. Germline CDR1 and CDR2: DFQATT and SNEGSKA (reference sequence). The CDR3 DNA is TGCAGTGCTCCATTTCCGGGGCATAACATCTACAATGAGCAGTTCTTC. Residues: CSAPFPGHNIYNEQFF.

This clonotype turned up a few times. The chain uses TRBV6-1 and TRBJ2-4; 8 bases agree with TRBD1. This CDR3 spans 13 amino acids. Germline V gene sequence: CDR1 MNHNS, CDR2 SASEGT. Trimming cost V 5 bases and J 7 bases; bases outside gene matches: 4. CDR3 sequence reads: CASSRQGSNIQYF. DNA of the CDR3: TGTGCCAGCAGTCGACAGGGGAGTAACATTCAGTACTTC.

The rearrangement joins TRBV5-6 to TRBJ1-2; D is possibly TRBD1 (6 bases). Germline assignment: CDR1 SGHDT and CDR2 YYEEEE. The CDR3 sequence is 15 residues long. V lost 5 bases to trimming and J lost 8 bases, with 22 bases between them. The CDR3 coding sequence is TGTGCCAGCAGTCCGACTGGGAGACAGCAGGGGGGCTACACCTTC. Amino acids: CASSPTGRQQGGYTF.

This clonotype was recorded a few times. The genes are TRBV11-3 and TRBJ1-5; 9 positions agree with TRBD1. Trimming cost V 0 bases and J 6 bases; bases outside gene matches: 15. The germline V gene encodes CDR1 SGHNT and CDR2 YENEEA. The CDR3 covers 19 residues. The CDR3 protein is CASSLDLVPYRGRIQPQHF. The CDR3 DNA follows: TGTGCCAGCAGCTTAGATCTCGTCCCCTACAGGGGGCGTATTCAGCCCCAGCATTTT. The whole variable domain, filled in from reference TRBV11-3 and TRBJ1-5, reads EAGVVQSPRYKIIEKKQPVAFWCNPISGHNTLYWYLQNLGQGPELLIRYENEEAVDDSQLPKDRFSAERLKGVDSTLKIQPAELGDSAVYLCASSLDLVPYRGRIQPQHFGDGTRLSIL.

The chain is built from TRBV27 and TRBJ2-5; D may be TRBD1 or TRBD2 (5 bases each). The CDR3 totals 14 residues. Germline CDR1 and CDR2: MNHEY and SMNVEV (reference sequence). Deletions cut 0 bases from V and 6 bases from J, with 11 bases between. As DNA, the CDR3 is TGTGCCAGCAGTTTATCCGGGGCCGGACAGACCCAGTACTTC. It specifies CASSLSGAGQTQYF.

The chain has TRBV12-3 or TRBV12-4 and TRBJ1-6, with a weak D call TRBD1 (6 bases). This CDR3 spans 12 amino acids. V was trimmed by 6 bases and J by 8 bases, leaving 8 bases between them. The CDR3 reads CASSSGDSPLHF. CDR3 sequence (DNA): TGTGCCAGCAGCTCAGGGGATTCACCCCTCCACTTT.

The rearrangement joins TRBV28 to TRBJ2-1, with D unclear. V was pared by 5 bases and J by 7 bases, with 9 bases between. The V gene's germline CDR1 is MDHEN and CDR2 SYDVKM. The CDR3 contains 12 residues. The CDR3 region is CASSGRLNEQFF. Written as DNA, the CDR3 is TGTGCCAGCAGTGGGCGTTTAAATGAGCAGTTCTTC.

The chain joins TRBV20-1 to TRBJ2-1, with 13 bases aligning to TRBD2. Germline V lookup: CDR1 DFQATT, CDR2 SNEGSKA (reference sequence). V shed 0 bases, J shed 7 bases, and the junction held 3 bases outside the gene matches. This CDR3 contains 15 residues. The CDR3 nucleotides are TGCAGTGCTAGAGAACGGGGACTAGCGGGAAATGAGCAGTTCTTC. This sequence encodes CSARERGLAGNEQFF.